A selection of T cell receptor beta chains follows, all from one sample in a study of blood T cell repertoires in COVID-19. TCRdb keeps only in-frame clones here, not all; method: immunoSEQ multiplex PCR. The sample holds 100,000 to 150,000 clones; 85% are singletons and the top ten take 3% to 4%. Sample: peripheral blood. These receptors were obtained from a man aged 60 to 69 with acute or convalescent COVID-19. The CDR3 runs from the conserved cysteine through the conserved F or W. D genes are given only for firm matches. The listing skips clone size in some rows; elsewhere it reads once, few, many or a size class.

size: NA
V: TRBV7-2
J: TRBJ2-5
D: TRBD2
CDR3: CASSPGLVAGGETQYF
DNA: TGTGCCAGCAGCCCCGGTTTGGTAGCGGGAGGAGAGACCCAGTACTTC

size: few
V: TRBV4-3
J: TRBJ2-1
D: NA
CDR3: CASSQDQASSYNEQFF
DNA: TGCGCCAGCAGCCAAGATCAGGCTAGCAGTTACAATGAGCAGTTCTTC

size: NA
V: TRBV7-3
J: TRBJ2-7
D: TRBD2
CDR3: CASTGASGASSYEQYF
DNA: TGTGCCAGCACTGGGGCGAGCGGGGCGAGCTCCTACGAGCAGTACTTC

size: NA
V: TRBV4-3
J: TRBJ2-1
D: TRBD2
CDR3: CASSQDTASGRYGEQFF
DNA: TGCGCCAGCAGCCAAGACACAGCTAGCGGGAGGTATGGTGAGCAGTTCTTC

size: NA
V: TRBV12-3/TRBV12-4
J: TRBJ1-6
D: NA
CDR3: CASSRAGGSPLHF
DNA: TGTGCCAGCAGCCGGGCGGGGGGATCACCCCTCCACTTT

size: once
V: TRBV6-4
J: TRBJ2-2
D: TRBD2
CDR3: CASSVLAGVNTGELFF
DNA: TGTGCCAGCAGTGTACTAGCGGGAGTGAACACCGGGGAGCTGTTTTTT

size: NA
V: TRBV6-2/TRBV6-3
J: TRBJ2-1
D: NA
CDR3: CASSYSRTISYNEQFF
DNA: TGTGCCAGCAGTTACTCCCGGACTATATCCTACAATGAGCAGTTCTTC

size: NA
V: TRBV3-1/TRBV3-2
J: TRBJ1-5
D: TRBD1
CDR3: CASSQGQGAGSKPQHF
DNA: TGTGCCAGCAGCCAAGGACAGGGGGCAGGTAGTAAGCCCCAGCATTTT

size: NA
V: TRBV11-2
J: TRBJ1-2
D: TRBD1
CDR3: CASRPAGGHGYTF
DNA: TGTGCCAGCAGACCAGCAGGGGGCCATGGCTACACCTTC

size: NA
V: TRBV27
J: TRBJ1-1
D: TRBD1
CDR3: CASSSSRDRGSVDTEAFF
DNA: TGTGCCAGCAGTTCGAGCCGGGACAGGGGGTCGGTGGACACTGAAGCTTTCTTT

size: once
V: TRBV28
J: TRBJ2-1
D: NA
CDR3: CASSLGRNYNEQFF
DNA: TGTGCCAGCAGTTTAGGGAGAAACTACAATGAGCAGTTCTTC

size: NA
V: TRBV14
J: TRBJ2-7
D: NA
CDR3: CASSQAGLWYEQYF
DNA: TGTGCCAGCAGCCAAGCGGGGTTATGGTACGAGCAGTACTTC

size: NA
V: TRBV2
J: TRBJ2-7
D: TRBD2
CDR3: CASSVAGGPRGEQYF
DNA: TGTGCCAGCAGTGTGGCGGGAGGGCCTCGAGGCGAGCAGTACTTC

size: NA
V: TRBV6-2/TRBV6-3
J: TRBJ1-5
D: NA
CDR3: CASSYARGNQPQHF
DNA: TGTGCCAGCAGTTATGCCAGGGGCAATCAGCCCCAGCATTTT

size: NA
V: TRBV4-2
J: TRBJ2-7
D: TRBD2
CDR3: CASSPSGLTYEQYF
DNA: TGTGCCAGCTCCCCTAGCGGGCTCACCTACGAGCAGTACTTC

size: once
V: TRBV14
J: TRBJ2-3
D: TRBD1
CDR3: CASSLRTGHIGTQYF
DNA: TGTGCCAGCAGCTTAAGGACAGGTCATATTGGTACGCAGTATTTT

size: NA
V: TRBV7-2
J: TRBJ1-1
D: NA
CDR3: CASGRQPNTEAFF
DNA: TGTGCCAGTGGGAGGCAGCCGAACACTGAAGCTTTCTTT

size: NA
V: TRBV7-3
J: TRBJ2-3
D: TRBD2
CDR3: CASSLTSGRAGTDTQYF
DNA: TGTGCCAGCAGCTTAACTAGCGGGAGGGCCGGCACAGATACGCAGTATTTT

size: NA
V: TRBV28
J: TRBJ2-7
D: NA
CDR3: CASKPGHSAPYEQYF
DNA: TGTGCCAGCAAACCTGGACATTCGGCCCCCTACGAGCAGTACTTC

size: NA
V: TRBV19
J: TRBJ1-1
D: NA
CDR3: CASSTTRGSEAFF
DNA: TGTGCCAGTAGTACAACCAGGGGATCTGAAGCTTTCTTT

size: NA
V: TRBV29-1
J: TRBJ2-7
D: NA
CDR3: CSVATVYEQYF
DNA: TGCAGCGTCGCGACAGTCTACGAGCAGTACTTC

size: NA
V: TRBV29-1
J: TRBJ1-2
D: TRBD1
CDR3: CSVPGESGGAFGYTF
DNA: TGCAGCGTTCCGGGAGAGTCAGGGGGCGCCTTTGGCTACACCTTC

size: NA
V: TRBV7-6
J: TRBJ2-5
D: TRBD2
CDR3: CASGSGSGSVETQYF
DNA: TGTGCCAGCGGGAGCGGTAGCGGGAGTGTCGAGACCCAGTACTTC

size: NA
V: TRBV30
J: TRBJ1-4
D: NA
CDR3: CAWEQGGEKLFF
DNA: TGTGCCTGGGAACAGGGCGGCGAAAAACTGTTTTTT

size: NA
V: TRBV5-1
J: TRBJ2-7
D: NA
CDR3: CASRIPGTSRNEQYF
DNA: TGCGCCAGCAGAATCCCCGGGACATCTCGGAACGAGCAGTACTTC

size: NA
V: TRBV7-3
J: TRBJ2-3
D: TRBD2
CDR3: CASSLGGRGSTDTQYF
DNA: TGTGCCAGCAGCTTAGGCGGGAGAGGTAGCACAGATACGCAGTATTTT

size: NA
V: TRBV6-6
J: TRBJ1-5
D: NA
CDR3: CASSYSSPGANQPQHF
DNA: TGTGCCAGCAGTTACTCGAGTCCAGGGGCGAATCAGCCCCAGCATTTT

size: NA
V: TRBV7-9
J: TRBJ2-5
D: TRBD2
CDR3: CASSLRRGDQETQYF
DNA: TGTGCCAGCAGCTTACGGCGGGGGGACCAAGAGACCCAGTACTTC

size: NA
V: TRBV14
J: TRBJ1-2
D: NA
CDR3: CASSQVQGNYGYTF
DNA: TGTGCCAGCAGCCAAGTTCAGGGGAACTATGGCTACACCTTC

size: NA
V: TRBV6-5
J: TRBJ2-3
D: NA
CDR3: CASSYLGGQRTDTQYF
DNA: TGTGCCAGCAGTTATCTAGGAGGACAGCGCACAGATACGCAGTATTTT

size: few
V: TRBV7-9
J: TRBJ1-2
D: TRBD1
CDR3: CASSSSDRGIGYTF
DNA: TGTGCCAGCAGCTCCTCGGACAGGGGTATCGGCTACACCTTC

size: NA
V: TRBV4-2
J: TRBJ2-2
D: NA
CDR3: CASSQEGGGRVTGELFF
DNA: TGTGCCAGCAGCCAAGAGGGGGGGGGCAGGGTCACCGGGGAGCTGTTTTTT

size: NA
V: TRBV9
J: TRBJ1-1
D: NA
CDR3: CASSPGGTVGTEAFF
DNA: TGTGCCAGCAGCCCTGGCGGGACCGTAGGCACTGAAGCTTTCTTT

size: many
V: TRBV5-8
J: TRBJ2-5
D: NA
CDR3: CASSLRGGEETQYF
DNA: TGTGCCAGCAGCTTGCGGGGTGGAGAAGAGACCCAGTACTTC

size: NA
V: TRBV24-1
J: TRBJ2-1
D: NA
CDR3: CATASGSAAYNEQFF
DNA: TGTGCCACCGCCTCAGGCTCCGCAGCCTACAATGAGCAGTTCTTC

size: NA
V: TRBV7-2
J: TRBJ2-1
D: TRBD1
CDR3: CASSPDRGHNEQFF
DNA: TGTGCCAGCAGCCCGGACAGGGGACACAATGAGCAGTTCTTC

size: NA
V: TRBV19
J: TRBJ2-1
D: TRBD2
CDR3: CASSQSRAGDINEQFF
DNA: TGTGCCAGTAGCCAATCCCGCGCGGGAGACATAAATGAGCAGTTCTTC

size: NA
V: TRBV24-1
J: TRBJ2-1
D: NA
CDR3: CATSDLREQFF
DNA: TGTGCCACCAGTGACCTCCGGGAGCAGTTCTTC

size: NA
V: TRBV6-5
J: TRBJ2-1
D: NA
CDR3: CASRPTGTYYNEQFF
DNA: TGTGCCAGCAGGCCGACCGGGACATACTACAATGAGCAGTTCTTC

size: NA
V: TRBV9
J: TRBJ2-5
D: TRBD2
CDR3: CASSVRGGGETQYF
DNA: TGTGCCAGCAGCGTACGGGGGGGAGGAGAGACCCAGTACTTC

size: NA
V: TRBV24-1
J: TRBJ2-5
D: TRBD2
CDR3: CATATGLAGGETQYF
DNA: TGTGCCACCGCTACGGGACTAGCAGGGGGGGAGACCCAGTACTTC

size: NA
V: TRBV9
J: TRBJ1-5
D: TRBD1
CDR3: CASSQGVNQPQHF
DNA: TGTGCCAGCTCACAGGGGGTCAATCAGCCCCAGCATTTT

size: NA
V: TRBV10-1
J: TRBJ1-4
D: TRBD1
CDR3: CASRPQGDRRATNEKLFF
DNA: TGCGCCAGCAGACCCCAGGGGGACAGGCGCGCAACTAATGAAAAACTGTTTTTT

size: NA
V: TRBV12-3/TRBV12-4
J: TRBJ2-7
D: NA
CDR3: CASSLRGEQYF
DNA: TGTGCCAGCAGTCTCAGGGGTGAGCAGTACTTC

size: NA
V: TRBV5-1
J: TRBJ1-2
D: NA
CDR3: CASSFQGKGDGYTF
DNA: TGCGCCAGCAGCTTCCAGGGTAAGGGGGATGGCTACACCTTC

size: NA
V: TRBV5-1
J: TRBJ2-3
D: NA
CDR3: CASKKAGHTDTQYF
DNA: TGCGCCAGCAAAAAAGCGGGCCACACAGATACGCAGTATTTT

size: NA
V: TRBV7-2
J: TRBJ2-2
D: TRBD2
CDR3: CASHSGPNTGELFF
DNA: TGTGCCAGCCATAGCGGGCCGAACACCGGGGAGCTGTTTTTT

size: NA
V: TRBV6-1
J: TRBJ1-5
D: TRBD1
CDR3: CASSEDGGQVDQPQHF
DNA: TGTGCCAGCAGTGAGGACGGCGGACAGGTCGATCAGCCCCAGCATTTT

size: NA
V: TRBV7-2
J: TRBJ2-5
D: NA
CDR3: CASSSGGQERTQYF
DNA: TGTGCCAGCAGCTCGGGGGGACAGGAGCGGACCCAGTACTTC

size: NA
V: TRBV10-3
J: TRBJ1-1
D: NA
CDR3: CASGAGAGNTEAFF
DNA: TGTGCCTCCGGGGCGGGGGCCGGGAACACTGAAGCTTTCTTT

size: NA
V: TRBV19
J: TRBJ2-1
D: TRBD2
CDR3: CASSMGGSEKFF
DNA: TGTGCCAGTAGTATGGGAGGGAGTGAGAAGTTCTTC